This entry describes one TCR beta chain. This record comes from a study of T cell changes during pregnancy in multiple sclerosis. The germline CDR1 and CDR2 sequences are MDHEN and SYDVKM. The V and J ends lost 5 bases and 5 bases, in that order; junction bases with no gene match: 8. The CDR3 sequence is 14 residues long. Some clones are missing from TCRdb's copy, which holds only in-frame ones; the method was immunoSEQ multiplex PCR. The sample consists of under 55,000 clones, roughly 93% of them appearing once. Sequencing input: PBMCs (not recorded whether the cells were cultured). The receptor was derived from a female donor with multiple sclerosis, enrolled in a pregnancy study. This chain links TRBV28 with TRBJ2-7; 8 nucleotides match TRBD1. CDR3 sequence: CASSLQGAIDEQYF. The CDR3 DNA sequence: TGTGCCAGCAGTCTCCAGGGGGCCATCGACGAGCAGTACTTC.